The clone carrying this TCR beta chain was observed at least ten times. Germline values: CDR1 SGHRS, CDR2 YFSETQ. This CDR3 has 15 residues. With 1 base removed from V and 5 bases from J, the gap between germline ends came to 13 bases. MiXCR, applied by TCRdb to the reads, yields one record per CDR3 protein. The top ten clones hold around 6.8% of a sample with under 300,000 distinct CDR3 sequences, 25% to 35% of them seen once. This sample was included in a study of kidney transplant recipient with SARS-CoV-2 infection. This clonotype was sampled from a young adult male patient who had COVID-19 and was a kidney transplant recipient. The graft donor may be the source of some T cells. The sequences come from a blood sample, collected at baseline and on roughly day 120 from a kidney transplant recipient. The chain couples TRBV5-1 to TRBJ2-4; tentative D call: TRBD1 (6 bases). CDR3 amino acids: CASSLLMGAENIQYF. Written as DNA, the CDR3 is TGCGCCAGCAGCTTGTTGATGGGGGCGGAAAACATTCAGTACTTC.